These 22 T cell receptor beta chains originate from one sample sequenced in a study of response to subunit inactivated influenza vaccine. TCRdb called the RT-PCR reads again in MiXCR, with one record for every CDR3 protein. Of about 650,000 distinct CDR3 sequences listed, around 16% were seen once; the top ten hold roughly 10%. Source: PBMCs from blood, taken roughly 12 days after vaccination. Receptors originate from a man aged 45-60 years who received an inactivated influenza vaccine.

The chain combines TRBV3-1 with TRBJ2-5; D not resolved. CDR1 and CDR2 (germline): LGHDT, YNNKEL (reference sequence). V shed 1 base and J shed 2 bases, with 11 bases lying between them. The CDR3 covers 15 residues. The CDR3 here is CASSQVFLAQETQYF. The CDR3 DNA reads TGTGCCAGCAGCCAAGTTTTCCTGGCACAAGAGACCCAGTACTTC.

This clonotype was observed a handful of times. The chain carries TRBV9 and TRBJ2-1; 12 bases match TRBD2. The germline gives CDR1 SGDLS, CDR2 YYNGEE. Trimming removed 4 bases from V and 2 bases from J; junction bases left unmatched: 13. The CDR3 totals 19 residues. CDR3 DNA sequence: TGTGCCAGCAGCTTCGGACTAGCGGGAACCTCGCAAACCTACAATGAGCAGTTCTTC. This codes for CASSFGLAGTSQTYNEQFF.

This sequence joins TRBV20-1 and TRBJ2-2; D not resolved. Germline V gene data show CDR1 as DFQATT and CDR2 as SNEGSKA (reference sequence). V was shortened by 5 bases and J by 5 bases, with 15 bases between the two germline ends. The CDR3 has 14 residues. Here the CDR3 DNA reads TGCAGTGCTCCCCGTCTCCATCAGACCGGGGAGCTGTTTTTT. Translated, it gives CSAPRLHQTGELFF.

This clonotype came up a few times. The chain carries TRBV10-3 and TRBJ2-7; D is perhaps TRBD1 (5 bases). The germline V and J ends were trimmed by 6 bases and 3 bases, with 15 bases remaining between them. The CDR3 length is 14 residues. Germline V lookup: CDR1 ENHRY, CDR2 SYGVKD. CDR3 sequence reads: CAISPARARYEQYF. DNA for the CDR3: TGTGCCATCAGCCCTGCCAGGGCTCGCTACGAGCAGTACTTC.

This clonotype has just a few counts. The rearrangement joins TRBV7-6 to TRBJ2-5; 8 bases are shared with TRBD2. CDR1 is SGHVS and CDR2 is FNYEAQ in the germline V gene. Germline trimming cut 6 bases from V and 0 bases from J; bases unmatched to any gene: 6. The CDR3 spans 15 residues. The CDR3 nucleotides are TGTGCCAGCAGTACCTTAGCGGGGTACCAAGAGACCCAGTACTTC. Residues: CASSTLAGYQETQYF.

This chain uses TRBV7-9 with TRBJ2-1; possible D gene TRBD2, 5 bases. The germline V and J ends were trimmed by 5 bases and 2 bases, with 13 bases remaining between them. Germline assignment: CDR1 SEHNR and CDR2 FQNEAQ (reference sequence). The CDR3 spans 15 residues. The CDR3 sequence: CASSPRRDPYNEQFF. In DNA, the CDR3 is TGTGCCAGCAGCCCGCGCCGGGATCCCTACAATGAGCAGTTCTTC.

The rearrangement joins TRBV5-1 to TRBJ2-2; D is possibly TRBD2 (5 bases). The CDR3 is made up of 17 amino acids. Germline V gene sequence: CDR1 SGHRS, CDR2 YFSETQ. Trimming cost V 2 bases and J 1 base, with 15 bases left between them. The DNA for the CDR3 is TGCGCCAGCAGCTTTAGAAGATCCGGGGAGAACACCGGGGAGCTGTTTTTT. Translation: CASSFRRSGENTGELFF.

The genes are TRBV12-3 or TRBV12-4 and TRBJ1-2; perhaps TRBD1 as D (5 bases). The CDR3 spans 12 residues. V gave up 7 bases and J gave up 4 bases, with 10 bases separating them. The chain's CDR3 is CASTKGSYGYTF. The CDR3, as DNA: TGTGCCAGCACCAAGGGGAGCTATGGCTACACCTTC.

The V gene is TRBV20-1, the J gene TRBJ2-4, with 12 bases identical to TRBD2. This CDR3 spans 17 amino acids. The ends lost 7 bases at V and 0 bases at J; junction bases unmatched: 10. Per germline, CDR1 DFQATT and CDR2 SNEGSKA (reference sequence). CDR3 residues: CSGRLAGDLPAKNIQYF. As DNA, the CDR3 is TGCAGTGGCAGACTAGCGGGGGACCTACCAGCCAAAAACATTCAGTACTTC.

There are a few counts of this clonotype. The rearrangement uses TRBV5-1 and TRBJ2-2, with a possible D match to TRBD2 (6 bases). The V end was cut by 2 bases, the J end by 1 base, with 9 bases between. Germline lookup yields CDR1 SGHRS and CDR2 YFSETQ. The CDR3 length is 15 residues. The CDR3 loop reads CASSLGDWNTGELFF. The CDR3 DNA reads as TGCGCCAGCAGCTTAGGGGACTGGAACACCGGGGAGCTGTTTTTT.

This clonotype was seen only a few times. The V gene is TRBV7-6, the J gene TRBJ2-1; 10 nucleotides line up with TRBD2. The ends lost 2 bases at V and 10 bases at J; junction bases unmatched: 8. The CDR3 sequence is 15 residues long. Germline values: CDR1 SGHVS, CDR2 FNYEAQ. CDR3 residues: CASSLYGSGGTEQFF. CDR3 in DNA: TGTGCCAGCAGCTTATACGGTAGCGGGGGGACCGAGCAGTTCTTC.

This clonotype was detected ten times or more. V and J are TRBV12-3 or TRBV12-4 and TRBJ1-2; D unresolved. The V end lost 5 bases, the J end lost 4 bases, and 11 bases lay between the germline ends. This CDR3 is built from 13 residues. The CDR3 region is CASSVSGIYGYTF. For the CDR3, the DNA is TGTGCCAGCAGTGTATCCGGGATCTATGGCTACACCTTC.

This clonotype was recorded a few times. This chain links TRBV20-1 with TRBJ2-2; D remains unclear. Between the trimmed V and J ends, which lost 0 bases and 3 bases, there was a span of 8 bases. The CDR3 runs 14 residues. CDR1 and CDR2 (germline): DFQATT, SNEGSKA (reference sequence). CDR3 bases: TGCAGTGCTAGAGATAACCCTTACACCGGGGAGCTGTTTTTT. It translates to CSARDNPYTGELFF.

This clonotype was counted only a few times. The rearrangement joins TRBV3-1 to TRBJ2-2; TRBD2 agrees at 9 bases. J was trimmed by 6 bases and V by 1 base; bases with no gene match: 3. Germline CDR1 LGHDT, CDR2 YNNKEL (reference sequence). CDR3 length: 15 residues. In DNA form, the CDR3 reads TGTGCCAGCAGCCAAGTGGTAGCGGGGGCCGGGGAGCTGTTTTTT. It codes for CASSQVVAGAGELFF.

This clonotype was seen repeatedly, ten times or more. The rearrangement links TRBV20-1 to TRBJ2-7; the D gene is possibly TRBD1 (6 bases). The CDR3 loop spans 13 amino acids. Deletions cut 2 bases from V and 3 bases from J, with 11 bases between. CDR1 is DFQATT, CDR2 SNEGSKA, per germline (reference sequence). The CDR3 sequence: CSARRLGGYEQYF. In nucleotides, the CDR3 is TGCAGTGCTAGACGGTTAGGGGGCTACGAGCAGTACTTC.

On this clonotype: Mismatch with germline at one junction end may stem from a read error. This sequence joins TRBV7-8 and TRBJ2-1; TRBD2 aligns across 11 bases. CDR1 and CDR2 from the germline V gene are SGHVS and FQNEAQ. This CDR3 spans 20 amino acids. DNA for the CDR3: TGTGCCAGGAGCTTACTACGGACTAGCGGGCCCCGGGCCATCTACAATGAGCAGTTCTTC. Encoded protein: CARSLLRTSGPRAIYNEQFF.

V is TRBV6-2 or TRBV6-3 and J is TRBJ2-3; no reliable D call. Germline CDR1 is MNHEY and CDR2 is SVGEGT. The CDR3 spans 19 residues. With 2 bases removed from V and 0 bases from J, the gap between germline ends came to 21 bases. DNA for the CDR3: TGTGCCAGCAGTTACGAAGCTACGACCGACCTTTCTAGCACAGATACGCAGTATTTT. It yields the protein CASSYEATTDLSSTDTQYF.

This chain's CDR3 is CASSPGGGPFTYEQYF. Written as DNA, the CDR3 is TGCGCCAGCAGCCCCGGAGGGGGTCCCTTTACCTACGAGCAGTACTTC. The chain combines TRBV5-1 with TRBJ2-7, with D possibly called TRBD1 or TRBD2 (6 bases each). The V and J ends lost 4 bases and 2 bases respectively, with 19 bases between them. CDR3 length: 16 amino acids. In germline, CDR1 is SGHRS, CDR2 YFSETQ. Looking up the rest from reference TRBV5-1 and TRBJ2-7 gives the full variable domain: KAGVTQTPRYLIKTRGQQVTLSCSPISGHRSVSWYQQTPGQGLQFLFEYFSETQRNKGNFPGRFSGRQFSNSRSEMNVSTLELGDSALYLCASSPGGGPFTYEQYFGPGTRLTVT.

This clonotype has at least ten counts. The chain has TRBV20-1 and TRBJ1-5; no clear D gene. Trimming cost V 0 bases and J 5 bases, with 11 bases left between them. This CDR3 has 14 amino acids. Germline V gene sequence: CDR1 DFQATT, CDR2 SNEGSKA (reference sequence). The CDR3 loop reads CSARDQGGYQPQHF. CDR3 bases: TGCAGTGCTAGAGATCAAGGCGGCTATCAGCCCCAGCATTTT.

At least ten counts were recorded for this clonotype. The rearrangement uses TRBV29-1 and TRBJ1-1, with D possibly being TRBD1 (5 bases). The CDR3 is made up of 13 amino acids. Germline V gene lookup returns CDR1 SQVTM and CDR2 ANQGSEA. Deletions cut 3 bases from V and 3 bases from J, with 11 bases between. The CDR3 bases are TGCAGCGTTGACGGTGGGGGTCACACTGAAGCTTTCTTT. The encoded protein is CSVDGGGHTEAFF.

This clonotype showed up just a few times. The CDR3 DNA reads as TGTGCCATCAGAGGCACAGGGACCGAGCAGTACTTC. It translates to CAIRGTGTEQYF. The rearrangement links TRBV10-3 to TRBJ2-7, with D perhaps matching TRBD1 (6 bases). The germline V gene has CDR1 ENHRY and CDR2 SYGVKD. Trimming left V 6 bases short and J 6 bases short, with 12 bases between. There are 12 residues in the CDR3.

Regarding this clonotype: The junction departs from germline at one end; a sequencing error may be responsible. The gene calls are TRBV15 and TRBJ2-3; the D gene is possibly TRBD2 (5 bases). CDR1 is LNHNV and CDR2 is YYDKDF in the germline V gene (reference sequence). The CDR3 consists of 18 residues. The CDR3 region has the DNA TGTGCCTCCAGCACCCGCGCAATACTGCGGACTAGCACAGATACGCAGTATTTT. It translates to CASSTRAILRTSTDTQYF.